The entry that follows covers one T cell receptor (beta chain) sequence. As yet, its antigen is unknown. Read data end 3 residues before the CDR3 end; the end is taken from the germline J gene. The data belong to a study of T cells in women clearing cervical HPV infection. Study-wide results and limits: It is unknown whether associations predate infection; no effector/memory or HPV-specific sorting. Combining TCR richness with V gene abundances gave approximately 0.84 AUC.

Germline V gene sequence: CDR1 WSHSY, CDR2 SAAADI. The CDR3 is made up of 16 amino acids. With 3 bases clipped from V and 1 base from J, the junction kept 3 bases outside the gene matches. Only in-frame clones appear in the TCRdb table, and some are missing; sequencing was by immunoSEQ multiplex PCR. The sample holds 30,000 to 45,000 clones. This chain connects TRBV10-2 to TRBJ2-2; 9 nucleotides align to TRBD2. This TCR was recovered from a woman aged 18-70 years with a cervical HPV16 infection that either progressed to CIN3+ or cleared (not recorded which). The sequencing input was blood buffy coat. The CDR3 protein is CASSDISGGNTGELFF. Incomplete CDR3 DNA: TGCGCCAGCAGTGACATTAGCGGGGGGAACACCGGGGAG.